The clone carrying this T cell receptor (beta chain) was seen only once. V lost 5 bases and J lost 2, with 15 bases in between. The length of the CDR3 is 15 residues. Looked up from germline, CDR1 is LNHDA and CDR2 is SQIVND (reference sequence). Under the authors' procedure: How many nucleated cells were present was estimated from reference gene primer amplification. Some clones are missing from TCRdb's copy, which holds only in-frame ones; the method was immunoSEQ multiplex PCR. V, J and clone size derive from that table, while D and trimming were established from the DNA sequence. Among around 100,000 clones listed, roughly 87% were seen once. This sample is part of a study of blood T cell repertoires in COVID-19. Across the whole study: The origin of the acute and convalescent COVID-19 samples was the United States, Italy and Spain. PBMCs, B-cell-depleted T cells, or T cells were the source of the cDNA or gDNA that made up the material.

The sequence derives from a man aged 30 to 45 in a cohort sampled during active COVID-19. Sequencing was carried out using peripheral blood. This chain connects TRBV19 to TRBJ1-1, with TRBD1 as a possible D gene (6 bases). The CDR3 DNA sequence: TGTGCCAGTAGTCCCGTGACAGGCGTAAACACTGAAGCTTTCTTT. Residues: CASSPVTGVNTEAFF.